One sample yielded the 31 T cell receptor beta chains listed below, sequenced in a study of preoperative IRX-2 immunotherapy in early breast cancer. Treatment reported: preoperative locoregional IRX-2 cytokine immunotherapy. Measured with immunoSEQ multiplex PCR; TCRdb has only the in-frame clones, and not every one. The table shows 15,000 to 25,000 clones, with approximately 80% occurring only once. The starting material was lymph node tissue, obtained after IRX-2 immunotherapy. The source of these receptors is a human donor with breast cancer.

The genes are TRBV11-3 and TRBJ2-1; 8 bases match TRBD2. With V trimmed by 5 bases and J by 5 bases, 8 bases remained unmatched. CDR3 length: 15 amino acids. The germline V gene encodes CDR1 SGHNT and CDR2 YENEEA. The CDR3 nucleotides are TGTGCCAGCAGCCACCGGACTAGCAACAACAATGAGCAGTTCTTC. As protein: CASSHRTSNNNEQFF.

V gene TRBV27 combines with J gene TRBJ1-2; tentatively, D is TRBD1 (5 bases). CDR1 and CDR2 from the germline V gene are MNHEY and SMNVEV (reference sequence). The CDR3 is 14 amino acids. Trimming took 5 bases from V and 4 from J, leaving 14 bases between them. Here the CDR3 reads CASSLSQGGYGYTF. In nucleotides, the CDR3 is TGTGCCAGCAGTCTGTCCCAGGGAGGCTATGGCTACACCTTC.

The V call is TRBV6-8, the J call TRBJ1-5; TRBD1 might be the D (5 bases). The germline CDR1 and CDR2 sequences are MNHGY and SAAAGT. The V end lost 7 bases, the J end lost 5 bases, and 18 bases lay between the germline ends. The CDR3 has 15 amino acids. This CDR3 is CASTPPGREDQPQHF. The CDR3 DNA follows: TGTGCCAGCACCCCACCGGGCAGGGAGGATCAGCCCCAGCATTTT.

This clone came up once. The chain employs TRBV19 and TRBJ1-5; maybe TRBD1 (6 bases). CDR3 length: 14 residues. Trimming pared 4 bases from V and 0 bases from J, leaving 7 bases between. Germline V gives CDR1 LNHDA, CDR2 SQIVND (reference sequence). The CDR3 DNA sequence: TGTGCCAGTAGTAGGACAGTTAGCAATCAGCCCCAGCATTTT. Protein: CASSRTVSNQPQHF.

The chain couples TRBV15 to TRBJ2-1, with D possibly being TRBD1 (5 bases). This CDR3 is built from 16 residues. V dropped 0 bases and J dropped 5 bases, with 14 bases sitting between them. Germline CDR1 and CDR2: LNHNV and YYDKDF (reference sequence). CDR3 coding DNA: TGTGCCACCAGCAGAGATAGAGTTAAACAGGACAATGAGCAGTTCTTC. This encodes CATSRDRVKQDNEQFF. The complete variable domain, with remaining parts taken from reference TRBV15 and TRBJ2-1, reads DAMVIQNPRYQVTQFGKPVTLSCSQTLNHNVMYWYQQKSSQAPKLLFHYYDKDFNNEADTPDNFQSRRPNTSFCFLDIRSPGLGDTAMYLCATSRDRVKQDNEQFFGPGTRLTVL.

The V and J genes are TRBV19 and TRBJ2-5; 8 positions match TRBD2. The CDR3 runs 17 residues. The V and J ends lost 6 bases and 4 bases, in that order; junction bases with no gene match: 16. Germline V gene data show CDR1 as LNHDA and CDR2 as SQIVND (reference sequence). Here the CDR3 reads CASSADVSGGNRETQYF. In DNA form, the CDR3 reads TGTGCCAGTAGCGCCGATGTCAGCGGGGGTAATCGAGAGACCCAGTACTTC.

The V gene is TRBV19, the J gene TRBJ1-1; 7 bases are shared with TRBD1. The trim removed 7 bases at V and 6 bases at J, leaving 11 bases unmatched. The CDR3 consists of 14 residues. Germline lookup yields CDR1 LNHDA and CDR2 SQIVND (reference sequence). This chain's CDR3 is CASIAQGQSAEAFF. As DNA, the CDR3 is TGTGCCAGTATTGCACAGGGGCAGAGCGCTGAAGCTTTCTTT.

The chain carries TRBV28 and TRBJ1-5; no firm D call. This CDR3 comprises 14 residues. The V end was cut by 4 bases, the J end by 0 bases, with 7 bases between. CDR1 is MDHEN and CDR2 is SYDVKM in the germline V gene. CDR3 loop: CASSSQDSNQPQHF. CDR3 nucleotide sequence: TGTGCCAGCAGTTCTCAGGATAGCAATCAGCCCCAGCATTTT.

The chain recombines TRBV6-8 with TRBJ2-1; tentatively, D is TRBD2 (5 bases). Germline values: CDR1 MNHGY, CDR2 SAAAGT. Trimming pared 6 bases from V and 2 bases from J, leaving 11 bases between. The length of the CDR3 is 14 residues. The CDR3 is CASRTLEAYNEQFF. DNA for the CDR3: TGTGCCAGCAGGACACTAGAAGCCTACAATGAGCAGTTCTTC.

CDR3 amino acids: CASSPLPDTGELFF. CDR3 sequence (DNA): TGTGCCAGCAGCCCGCTTCCTGACACCGGGGAGCTGTTTTTT. This chain uses TRBV16 with TRBJ2-2; D unresolved. V lost 4 bases and J lost 3, with 9 bases in between. The germline V gene encodes CDR1 KGHSY and CDR2 FQNENV. The CDR3 sequence is 14 residues long.

The V call is TRBV5-1, the J call TRBJ1-1, with 7 nucleotides matching TRBD1. The CDR3 spans 15 residues. V trimming: 0 bases; J trimming: 7 bases; junction bases outside the gene matches: 9. From germline, CDR1 is SGHRS and CDR2 YFSETQ. CDR3 sequence reads: CASSLAGRGNNEAFF. CDR3 bases: TGCGCCAGCAGCTTGGCTGGCAGGGGGAATAATGAAGCTTTCTTT. Full variable domain (rest looked up from reference TRBV5-1 and TRBJ1-1): KAGVTQTPRYLIKTRGQQVTLSCSPISGHRSVSWYQQTPGQGLQFLFEYFSETQRNKGNFPGRFSGRQFSNSRSEMNVSTLELGDSALYLCASSLAGRGNNEAFFGQGTRLTVV.

This chain links TRBV15 with TRBJ2-7; no clear D. Germline loops: CDR1 LNHNV, CDR2 YYDKDF (reference sequence). V lost 0 bases to trimming and J lost 2 bases, with 8 bases between them. The CDR3 has 14 amino acids. As DNA, the CDR3 is TGTGCCACCAGCAGAGATCGGGTAGCCTACGAGCAGTACTTC. Amino acid sequence: CATSRDRVAYEQYF.

The rearrangement uses TRBV6-8 and TRBJ2-7, with TRBD1 identical over 9 bases. V shed 6 bases, J shed 0 bases, and the junction held 6 bases outside the gene matches. Looked up from germline, CDR1 is MNHGY and CDR2 is SAAAGT. This CDR3 spans 15 amino acids. In DNA form, the CDR3 reads TGTGCCAGCAGGAGGGACAGGGCCAGCTCCTACGAGCAGTACTTC. Amino acids: CASRRDRASSYEQYF.

In its sample, this clone was seen once. V gene TRBV30 combines with J gene TRBJ1-3; 8 nucleotides align to TRBD1. Germline lookup yields CDR1 GTSNPN and CDR2 SVGIG (reference sequence). The CDR3 extends over 14 amino acids. V was pared by 8 bases and J by 8 bases, with 14 bases of the junction left unmatched. The CDR3 is CASSLSDREDTIYF. CDR3 in DNA: TGTGCCAGCAGCTTGTCGGACAGGGAGGACACCATATATTTT.

This clone appeared a few times. The V gene is TRBV11-3, the J gene TRBJ1-3; D unresolved. Germline V gene sequence: CDR1 SGHNT, CDR2 YENEEA. The V end lost 4 bases, the J end lost 0 bases, and 7 bases lay between the germline ends. The CDR3 runs 14 residues. The CDR3 reads CASSSITSGNTIYF. CDR3 nucleotide sequence: TGTGCCAGCAGCTCGATAACCTCTGGAAACACCATATATTTT.

The chain joins TRBV12-5 to TRBJ2-7, with a weak D call TRBD2 (6 bases). Germline V gene lookup returns CDR1 LGHNT and CDR2 FRNRAP. The CDR3 loop spans 15 amino acids. Trimming left V 4 bases short and J 1 base short, with 14 bases between. The CDR3 bases are TGTGCTAGTGGTTCACCTCCGGGACTTTCCTACGAGCAGTACTTC. It codes for CASGSPPGLSYEQYF.

This chain joins TRBV28 and TRBJ2-3; D gene ambiguous. V was cut by 3 bases and J by 2 bases, with 9 bases left in between. Germline V lookup: CDR1 MDHEN, CDR2 SYDVKM. The CDR3 runs to 14 residues. CDR3 sequence (DNA): TGTGCCAGCAGTTTGGCGCAGCCCACAGATACGCAGTATTTT. It encodes CASSLAQPTDTQYF.

This clone has only a few counts. The rearrangement joins TRBV29-1 to TRBJ2-7; 9 bases line up with TRBD1. The CDR3 is 12 residues long. Looked up from germline, CDR1 is SQVTM and CDR2 is ANQGSEA. J gave up 4 bases and V 3 bases, and 1 base lay outside the gene matches. CDR3 region: CSVDGTGYEQYF. The CDR3 bases are TGCAGCGTTGACGGGACAGGGTACGAGCAGTACTTC.

The rearrangement uses TRBV19 and TRBJ2-7; TRBD2 matches 7 bases. The J segment lost 1 base and the V segment lost 1 base, leaving 1 base of the junction unmatched. CDR3 length: 14 amino acids. Germline loops: CDR1 LNHDA, CDR2 SQIVND (reference sequence). CDR3 protein: CASSIAGGSYEQYF. The CDR3 DNA follows: TGTGCCAGTAGTATAGCGGGGGGTTCCTACGAGCAGTACTTC.

The chain is built from TRBV11-3 and TRBJ1-1; D is possibly TRBD1 (6 bases). The CDR3 is 14 amino acids. Germline V gene lookup returns CDR1 SGHNT and CDR2 YENEEA. The V and J ends lost 2 bases and 7 bases respectively, with 14 bases between them. The CDR3 here is CASSLSGGHGEAFF. In nucleotides, the CDR3 is TGTGCCAGCAGCTTAAGTGGGGGGCATGGTGAAGCTTTCTTT.

The genes are TRBV9 and TRBJ2-7; 10 positions match TRBD2. From germline, CDR1 is SGDLS and CDR2 YYNGEE. Trimming at V came to 5 bases and at J to 4 bases, leaving 9 bases not matched to a gene. This CDR3 is 15 amino acids long. The CDR3 loop reads CASRPLAGVSYEQYF. In nucleotides, the CDR3 is TGTGCCAGCAGGCCTCTAGCGGGAGTGTCGTACGAGCAGTACTTC.

A few counts support this clone. This chain joins TRBV6-8 and TRBJ1-1; D unresolved. Per germline, CDR1 MNHGY and CDR2 SAAAGT. This CDR3 is built from 13 residues. V shed 5 bases and J shed 1 base, with 8 bases lying between them. The chain's CDR3 is CASSAESNTEAFF. In DNA, the CDR3 is TGTGCCAGCAGTGCGGAGTCGAACACTGAAGCTTTCTTT.

V and J are TRBV11-3 and TRBJ1-6; 8 nucleotides line up with TRBD1. The length of the CDR3 is 14 residues. V gave up 6 bases and J gave up 9 bases; unmatched junction bases: 7. Germline-derived CDR1 and CDR2 are SGHNT and YENEEA. CDR3 nucleotide sequence: TGTGCCAGCAGAATCGACAGGGGAGGTTCACCCCTCCACTTT. This encodes CASRIDRGGSPLHF.

V gene TRBV19 combines with J gene TRBJ2-1, with D perhaps matching TRBD1 (6 bases). This CDR3 is 13 amino acids long. Germline-derived CDR1 and CDR2 are LNHDA and SQIVND (reference sequence). Trimming removed 5 bases from V and 9 bases from J, with 14 bases in between. CDR3 in amino acids: CASSAQQGGEQFF. The CDR3, as DNA: TGTGCCAGTAGTGCCCAACAGGGCGGTGAGCAGTTCTTC.

The genes are TRBV9 and TRBJ1-2; D uncertain. The CDR3 is 14 amino acids. Trimming removed 4 bases from V and 4 bases from J, with 14 bases in between. Germline CDR1 and CDR2: SGDLS and YYNGEE. The CDR3 DNA reads TGTGCCAGCAGCCCCGGACTAGAACCCTATGGCTACACCTTC. Translation: CASSPGLEPYGYTF. The complete variable domain, with remaining parts taken from reference TRBV9 and TRBJ1-2, reads DSGVTQTPKHLITATGQRVTLRCSPRSGDLSVYWYQQSLDQGLQFLIQYYNGEERAKGNILERFSAQQFPDLHSELNLSSLELGDSALYFCASSPGLEPYGYTFGSGTRLTVV.

The CDR3 region has the DNA TGTGCCAGCAGTTACTCGACTGGTGGTCAGCCCCAGCATTTT. It yields the protein CASSYSTGGQPQHF. The chain combines TRBV6-8 with TRBJ1-5; D ambiguous. The germline V gene has CDR1 MNHGY and CDR2 SAAAGT. This CDR3 comprises 14 residues. V gave up 0 bases and J gave up 6 bases, with 9 bases separating them.

The chain employs TRBV18 and TRBJ2-5; TRBD1 is a possible D gene (6 bases). The CDR3 contains 13 residues. Germline V gene data show CDR1 as KGHSH and CDR2 as LQKENI. The V gene lost 0 bases and the J gene lost 6 bases, with 8 bases spanning the gap. CDR3 in amino acids: CASSPPQGQTQYF. The CDR3 DNA sequence: TGTGCCAGCTCACCACCACAGGGTCAGACCCAGTACTTC.

The chain recombines TRBV5-1 with TRBJ2-5; 9 bases agree with TRBD1. V trimming: 4 bases; J trimming: 3 bases; junction bases outside the gene matches: 7. The CDR3 is made up of 15 amino acids. Per the germline V gene, CDR1 is SGHRS and CDR2 is YFSETQ. CDR3 DNA sequence: TGCGCCAGCAGCCCCGGGACAGGGCGAAAAGAGACCCAGTACTTC. Translated, it gives CASSPGTGRKETQYF.

The V call is TRBV19, the J call TRBJ2-7, with D tentatively TRBD1 (6 bases). Germline V gives CDR1 LNHDA, CDR2 SQIVND (reference sequence). Trimming took off 3 bases at V and 7 bases at J, with 13 bases between the two ends. This CDR3 spans 13 amino acids. The CDR3 nucleotides read TGTGCCAGTAGTATCGAACAGGGTTTGGAGCAGTACTTC. Its protein product is CASSIEQGLEQYF.

The V and J genes are TRBV19 and TRBJ2-3, with D perhaps matching TRBD1 or TRBD2 (6 bases each). V lost 5 bases and J 3 bases, leaving 12 bases between the germline ends. Germline V gene sequence: CDR1 LNHDA, CDR2 SQIVND (reference sequence). The CDR3 extends over 14 amino acids. The CDR3 DNA is TGTGCCAGTAGTGCTGAGGGGGGTACAGATACGCAGTATTTT. The encoded protein is CASSAEGGTDTQYF.

The chain links TRBV23-1 to TRBJ2-2, with unresolved D. TRBV23-1 is placed among ORFs of uncertain function. Trimming stripped 6 bases from V and 4 bases from J, with 9 bases between. The CDR3 sequence is 13 residues long. The CDR3 bases are TGCGCCAGCAGCTTAGATATCACCGGGGAGCTGTTTTTT. It is translated as CASSLDITGELFF.